The next 15 T cell receptor beta chains were all read from a single sample in a study of beta chain features in type 1 diabetes. Study outcomes and limitations: A moderate, significant TCRB CDR3 shortening appeared in type 1 diabetes across four CD4+ subsets.

Expressed TCRB transcripts were sequenced after all isolated RNA was converted to cDNA. Using immunoSEQ multiplex PCR, the repertoire was profiled, and TCRdb retains in-frame clones only, with some absent. The sample shows about 240,000 clones, roughly 13% of them seen only once. These TCRs are of unknown antigen specificity. Input material: naive CD4+ T cells from blood. The receptors stem from a man aged 30-40 years with type 1 diabetes.

V usage is TRBV21-1 and J usage is TRBJ1-1. TRBV21-1 is deemed a pseudogene. The length of the CDR3 is 15 residues. The CDR3 sequence is CASSNRGGENTEAFF. The CDR3 DNA reads TGTGCCAGCAGCAATAGGGGGGGAGAGAACACTGAAGCTTTCTTT.

This clone occurred a few times. The chain recombines TRBV7-9 with TRBJ1-1; 9 bases are shared with TRBD1. The CDR3 totals 15 residues. V gave up 1 base and J gave up 6 bases; unmatched junction bases: 6. CDR1 and CDR2 (germline): SEHNR, FQNEAQ (reference sequence). The DNA for the CDR3 is TGTGCCAGCAGCTTAGGGGGACAGGGTGTCGCTGAAGCTTTCTTT. This sequence encodes CASSLGGQGVAEAFF.

This clone has just a few counts. The chain employs TRBV5-1 and TRBJ2-6, with 8 bases fitting TRBD2. CDR1 is SGHRS, CDR2 YFSETQ, per germline. CDR3 length equals 17 residues. Germline trimming cut 4 bases from V and 0 bases from J; bases unmatched to any gene: 6. The DNA for the CDR3 is TGCGCCAGCAGCCGTGGACTAGCTGGCTCTGGGGCCAACGTCCTGACTTTC. Translated, it gives CASSRGLAGSGANVLTF.

The gene calls are TRBV19 and TRBJ1-2, with D possibly being TRBD1 (5 bases). CDR1 is LNHDA and CDR2 is SQIVND in the germline V gene (reference sequence). The CDR3 is 16 amino acids. V gave up 5 bases and J gave up 5 bases, with 21 bases separating them. The CDR3 DNA follows: TGTGCCAGTAGTGTAACAGCAGGGACTGGCCCTTATGGCTACACCTTC. Amino acid sequence: CASSVTAGTGPYGYTF.

This clone has just a few counts. J is TRBJ2-3 and V is TRBV5-4; TRBD1 aligns across 8 bases. From germline, CDR1 is SGHNT and CDR2 YYREEE (reference sequence). V trimming: 4 bases; J trimming: 5 bases; junction bases outside the gene matches: 12. This CDR3 is built from 16 residues. This CDR3 reads CASSVMTGAFGDTQYF. For the CDR3, the DNA is TGTGCCAGCAGCGTTATGACAGGGGCATTTGGAGATACGCAGTATTTT. The entire variable domain, with the rest obtained from reference TRBV5-4 and TRBJ2-3, is as follows: ETGVTQSPTHLIKTRGQQVTLRCSSQSGHNTVSWYQQALGQGPQFIFQYYREEENGRGNFPPRFSGLQFPNYSSELNVNALELDDSALYLCASSVMTGAFGDTQYFGPGTRLTVL.

This clone was detected only a few times. V is TRBV25-1 and J is TRBJ1-2; 10 bases are shared with TRBD1. V lost 4 bases, J lost 9 bases, and 11 bases stayed unmatched. The germline CDR1 and CDR2 sequences are MGHDK and SYGVNS. CDR3 length: 15 amino acids. CDR3 bases: TGTGCCAGCAGTGCTACCCCTGACAGGGGGCATCGCTACACCTTC. Residues: CASSATPDRGHRYTF.

A few counts support this clone. Other DNA sequences in this sample translate to the same CDR3. The chain carries TRBV5-1 and TRBJ1-1; 7 bases are shared with TRBD1. Per the germline V gene, CDR1 is SGHRS and CDR2 is YFSETQ. The CDR3 runs 13 residues. Trimming removed 2 bases from V and 3 bases from J; junction bases left unmatched: 1. The CDR3 DNA follows: TGCGCCAGCAGCTTCCAGGGGGACACTGAAGCTTTCTTT. This codes for CASSFQGDTEAFF.

The table lists this clone with a few counts. The chain joins TRBV9 to TRBJ1-1; D ambiguous. Germline CDR1 is SGDLS and CDR2 is YYNGEE. Trimming removed 0 bases from V and 4 bases from J, with 10 bases in between. This CDR3 is built from 14 residues. The CDR3 DNA sequence: TGTGCCAGCAGCGTAGGCCCGGAGGGCACTGAAGCTTTCTTT. Residues: CASSVGPEGTEAFF.

This clone was counted only a few times. The chain uses TRBV5-1 and TRBJ2-7; 7 bases match TRBD1. Trimming cost V 5 bases and J 4 bases; bases outside gene matches: 6. The CDR3 is 13 amino acids. Looked up from germline, CDR1 is SGHRS and CDR2 is YFSETQ. The CDR3 loop is CASSIQGQYEQYF. The CDR3 bases are TGCGCCAGCAGTATACAGGGGCAGTACGAGCAGTACTTC.

The rearrangement links TRBV21-1 to TRBJ2-7; TRBD2 is taken as the D call from the table, unchecked against the DNA. TRBV21-1 is an annotated pseudogene. The CDR3 sequence is 16 residues long. CDR3 nucleotides: TGTGCCAGCAGCAAAGCGCGGCGAGCCTACTCCTACGAGCAGTACTTC. Protein: CASSKARRAYSYEQYF.

The chain has TRBV27 and TRBJ1-2; 8 nucleotides align to TRBD1. J lost 4 bases, V lost 8 bases, and 9 bases had no gene match. This CDR3 has 14 residues. Germline lookup yields CDR1 MNHEY and CDR2 SMNVEV (reference sequence). CDR3 protein: CASHAGTGTYGYTF. In DNA form, the CDR3 reads TGTGCCAGCCATGCCGGGACAGGTACCTATGGCTACACCTTC.

This clone was observed a few times. The chain recombines TRBV15 with TRBJ2-7; 10 bases match TRBD1. The CDR3 loop spans 15 amino acids. After removal of 3 bases from V and 3 bases from J, the junction contained 5 bases not matched to a gene. The germline CDR1 and CDR2 sequences are LNHNV and YYDKDF (reference sequence). CDR3 nucleotides: TGTGCCACCAGCAGTTCGGGACAGGGGATCTACGAGCAGTACTTC. It codes for CATSSSGQGIYEQYF.

The chain recombines TRBV21-1 with TRBJ1-2. TRBV21-1 is a pseudogene locus. The CDR3 contains 15 residues. For the CDR3, the DNA is TGTGCCAGCAGCTCAAGCGGGGGGCGTTACTATGGCTACACCTTC. Protein product: CASSSSGGRYYGYTF.

This clone occurred a few times. This chain uses TRBV6-6 with TRBJ2-7; the match to TRBD1 covers 9 bases. Trimming cost V 11 bases and J 0 bases; bases outside gene matches: 8. Looked up from germline, CDR1 is MNHNY and CDR2 is SVGAGI (reference sequence). This CDR3 contains 14 residues. For the CDR3, the DNA is TGTGCCGGATCCGGGACAGGGAGCTCCTACGAGCAGTACTTC. It yields the protein CAGSGTGSSYEQYF.

The chain employs TRBV7-2 and TRBJ2-1; 14 positions agree with TRBD2. V was clipped by 5 bases and J by 0 bases; unmatched bases: 6. The CDR3 runs to 18 residues. Per germline, CDR1 SGHTA and CDR2 FQGNSA. The CDR3 bases are TGTGCCAGCAGCCCGGGACTAGCGGGGGACAGCTCCTACAATGAGCAGTTCTTC. Translated: CASSPGLAGDSSYNEQFF.